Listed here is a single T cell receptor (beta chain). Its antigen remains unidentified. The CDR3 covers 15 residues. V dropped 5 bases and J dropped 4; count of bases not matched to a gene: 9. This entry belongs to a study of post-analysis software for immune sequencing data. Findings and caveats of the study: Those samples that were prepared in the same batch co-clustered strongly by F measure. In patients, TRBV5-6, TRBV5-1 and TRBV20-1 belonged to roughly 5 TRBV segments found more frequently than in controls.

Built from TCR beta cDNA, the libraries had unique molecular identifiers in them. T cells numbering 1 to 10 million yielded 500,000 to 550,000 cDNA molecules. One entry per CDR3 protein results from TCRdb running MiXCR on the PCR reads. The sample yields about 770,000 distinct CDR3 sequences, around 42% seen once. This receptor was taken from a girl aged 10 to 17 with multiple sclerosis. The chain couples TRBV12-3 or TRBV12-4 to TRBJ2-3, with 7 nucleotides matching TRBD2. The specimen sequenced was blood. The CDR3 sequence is CASSPRPGGPDTQYF. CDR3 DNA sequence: TGTGCCAGCAGTCCACGACCGGGGGGACCAGATACGCAGTATTTT.